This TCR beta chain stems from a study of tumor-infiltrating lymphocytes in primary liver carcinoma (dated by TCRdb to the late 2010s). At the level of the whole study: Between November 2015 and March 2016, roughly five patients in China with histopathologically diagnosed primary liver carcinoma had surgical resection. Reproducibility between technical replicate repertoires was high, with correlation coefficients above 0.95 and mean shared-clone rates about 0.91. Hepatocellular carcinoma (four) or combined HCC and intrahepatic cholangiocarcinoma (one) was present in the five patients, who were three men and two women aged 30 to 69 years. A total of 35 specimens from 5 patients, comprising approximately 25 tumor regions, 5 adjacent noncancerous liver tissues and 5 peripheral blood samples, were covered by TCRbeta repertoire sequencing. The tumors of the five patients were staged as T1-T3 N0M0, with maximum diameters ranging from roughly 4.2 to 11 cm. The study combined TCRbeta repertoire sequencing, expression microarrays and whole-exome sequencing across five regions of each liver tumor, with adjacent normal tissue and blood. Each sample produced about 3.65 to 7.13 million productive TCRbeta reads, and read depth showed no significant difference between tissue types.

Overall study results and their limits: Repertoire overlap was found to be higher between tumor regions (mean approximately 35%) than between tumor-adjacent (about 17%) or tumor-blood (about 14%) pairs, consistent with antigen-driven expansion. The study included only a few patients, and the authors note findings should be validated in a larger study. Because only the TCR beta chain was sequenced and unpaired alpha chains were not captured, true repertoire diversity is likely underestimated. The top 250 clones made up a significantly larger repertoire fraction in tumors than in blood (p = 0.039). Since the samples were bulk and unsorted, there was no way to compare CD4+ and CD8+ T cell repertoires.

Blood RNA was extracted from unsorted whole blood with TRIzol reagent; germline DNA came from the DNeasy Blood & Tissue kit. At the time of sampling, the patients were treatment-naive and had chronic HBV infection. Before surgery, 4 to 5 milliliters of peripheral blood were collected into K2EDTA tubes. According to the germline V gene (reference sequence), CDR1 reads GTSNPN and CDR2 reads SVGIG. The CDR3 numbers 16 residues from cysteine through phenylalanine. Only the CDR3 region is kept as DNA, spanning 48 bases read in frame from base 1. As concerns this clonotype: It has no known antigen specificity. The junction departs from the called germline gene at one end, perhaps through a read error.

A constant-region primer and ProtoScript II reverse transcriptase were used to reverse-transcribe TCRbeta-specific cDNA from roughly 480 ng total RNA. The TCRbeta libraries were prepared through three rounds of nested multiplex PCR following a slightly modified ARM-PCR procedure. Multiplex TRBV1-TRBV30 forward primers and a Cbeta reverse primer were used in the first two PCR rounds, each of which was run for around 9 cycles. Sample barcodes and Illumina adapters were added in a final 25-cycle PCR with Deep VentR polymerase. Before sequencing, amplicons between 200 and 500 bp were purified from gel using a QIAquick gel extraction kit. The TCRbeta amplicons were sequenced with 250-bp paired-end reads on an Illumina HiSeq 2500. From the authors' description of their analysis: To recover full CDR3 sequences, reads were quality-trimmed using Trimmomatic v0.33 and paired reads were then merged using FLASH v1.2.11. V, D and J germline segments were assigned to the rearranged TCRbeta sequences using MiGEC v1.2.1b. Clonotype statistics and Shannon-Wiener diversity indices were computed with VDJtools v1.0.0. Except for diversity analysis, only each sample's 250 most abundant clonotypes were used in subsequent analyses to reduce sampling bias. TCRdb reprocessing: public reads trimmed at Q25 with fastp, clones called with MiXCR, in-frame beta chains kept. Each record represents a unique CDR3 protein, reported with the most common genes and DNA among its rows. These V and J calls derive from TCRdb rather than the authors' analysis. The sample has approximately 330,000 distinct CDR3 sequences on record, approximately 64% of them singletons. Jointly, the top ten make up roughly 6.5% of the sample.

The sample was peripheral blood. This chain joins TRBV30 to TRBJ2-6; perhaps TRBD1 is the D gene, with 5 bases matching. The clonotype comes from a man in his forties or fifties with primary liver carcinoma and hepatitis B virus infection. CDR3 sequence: CAWSVWAVEGADVLTF. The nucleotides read TGTGCCTGGAGTGTCTGGGCGGTGGAAGGGGCCGACGTCCTGACTTTC.